The 32 T cell receptor beta chains given below trace back to one sample, sequenced in a study of PD-1 blockade in classical Hodgkin lymphoma. Every patient relapsed after autologous stem cell transplantation, and brentuximab vedotin exposure varied. Measured with immunoSEQ multiplex PCR; TCRdb has only the in-frame clones, and not every one. This table holds about 40,000 clones, about 91% found once. The material was peripheral blood mononuclear cells (PBMCs), obtained before the second cycle of nivolumab. The receptors originated from a human donor with classical Hodgkin lymphoma.

The V and J genes are TRBV28 and TRBJ1-1; a weak D match, TRBD1 (5 bases). Germline values: CDR1 MDHEN, CDR2 SYDVKM. The ends were cut back, 6 bases at V and 0 bases at J, with 11 bases in the middle. This CDR3 is 14 amino acids long. CDR3 nucleotide sequence: TGTGCCAGCAGCAAGACAGTAATGAACACTGAAGCTTTCTTT. The encoded protein is CASSKTVMNTEAFF.

The rearrangement uses TRBV4-1 and TRBJ2-7; 15 positions match TRBD2. Germline CDR1 MGHRA, CDR2 YSYEKL. This CDR3 is built from 19 residues. With V trimmed by 4 bases and J by 4 bases, 14 bases remained unmatched. The CDR3 region is CASSPPGGTSGRFGYEQYF. CDR3 DNA sequence: TGCGCCAGCAGCCCCCCCGGGGGGACTAGCGGGAGGTTTGGGTACGAGCAGTACTTC.

The chain has TRBV11-2 and TRBJ2-3; the match to TRBD2 covers 13 bases. J gave up 7 bases and V 2 bases, and 12 bases lay outside the gene matches. CDR1 is SGHAT, CDR2 FQNNGV, per germline. CDR3 length: 18 amino acids. CDR3 bases: TGTGCCAGCAGCTTATTTCCCTGGACTAGCGGGAGTTTTCATACGCAGTATTTT. This gives the protein CASSLFPWTSGSFHTQYF.

The chain is built from TRBV28 and TRBJ2-7, with 9 bases lining up with TRBD1. With 6 bases clipped from V and 2 bases from J, the junction kept 2 bases outside the gene matches. Germline CDR1 MDHEN, CDR2 SYDVKM. The CDR3 has 13 residues. The CDR3 is CASRWTGAYEQYF. The DNA of the CDR3 is TGTGCCAGCAGATGGACAGGGGCCTACGAGCAGTACTTC.

The chain has TRBV11-2 and TRBJ1-1; D gene uncertain. Germline V gene lookup returns CDR1 SGHAT and CDR2 FQNNGV. V was trimmed by 5 bases and J by 0 bases, leaving 16 bases between them. The CDR3 is made up of 16 amino acids. The CDR3 loop is CASSDEIYGMNTEAFF. Written as DNA, the CDR3 is TGTGCCAGCAGCGACGAGATTTACGGCATGAACACTGAAGCTTTCTTT.

The chain links TRBV19 to TRBJ1-3; D gene uncertain. CDR1 is LNHDA and CDR2 is SQIVND in the germline V gene (reference sequence). This CDR3 has 13 amino acids. The V gene lost 9 bases and the J gene lost 2 bases, with 11 bases spanning the gap. In nucleotides, the CDR3 is TGTGCCAGCACTAGGGCTACTGGAAACACCATATATTTT. Protein sequence: CASTRATGNTIYF.

The rearrangement joins TRBV4-2 to TRBJ2-1, with 11 nucleotides matching TRBD2. Germline trimming cut 2 bases from V and 7 bases from J; bases unmatched to any gene: 4. In germline, CDR1 is LGHNA, CDR2 YNFKEQ. The CDR3 is made up of 15 amino acids. The chain's CDR3 is CASSQLAGGRNEQFF. CDR3 coding DNA: TGTGCCAGCAGCCAACTAGCGGGAGGCAGGAATGAGCAGTTCTTC.

The V and J genes are TRBV11-3 and TRBJ2-1, with D tentatively TRBD2 (5 bases). Between the trimmed V and J ends, which lost 3 bases and 2 bases, there was a span of 14 bases. The V gene's germline CDR1 is SGHNT and CDR2 YENEEA. The CDR3 extends over 16 amino acids. Here the CDR3 DNA reads TGTGCCAGCAGCTTGCCTATAGCGCCGGCCTACAATGAGCAGTTCTTC. Translating it yields CASSLPIAPAYNEQFF. Full variable domain (rest looked up from reference TRBV11-3 and TRBJ2-1): EAGVVQSPRYKIIEKKQPVAFWCNPISGHNTLYWYLQNLGQGPELLIRYENEEAVDDSQLPKDRFSAERLKGVDSTLKIQPAELGDSAVYLCASSLPIAPAYNEQFFGPGTRLTVL.

V and J are TRBV18 and TRBJ2-3; D is unclear. From germline, CDR1 is KGHSH and CDR2 LQKENI. The CDR3 spans 14 residues. Trimming stripped 2 bases from V and 2 bases from J, with 8 bases between. The CDR3 sequence: CASSPIPPTDTQYF. The CDR3 bases are TGTGCCAGCTCACCAATCCCCCCCACAGATACGCAGTATTTT.

In its sample, this clone was seen a few times. V and J are TRBV4-1 and TRBJ1-6; 7 bases fit TRBD1. The CDR3 runs 15 residues. CDR1 and CDR2 from the germline V gene are MGHRA and YSYEKL. Trimming cost V 4 bases and J 9 bases; bases outside gene matches: 9. CDR3 DNA: TGCGCCAGCAGCCCGGACAGGATGGGGCCTTCACCCCTCCACTTT. Its protein is CASSPDRMGPSPLHF.

The rearrangement joins TRBV5-1 to TRBJ2-1; the match to TRBD2 covers 8 bases. V was pared by 2 bases and J by 2 bases, with 0 bases of the junction left unmatched. There are 14 residues in the CDR3. In germline, CDR1 is SGHRS, CDR2 YFSETQ. CDR3 amino acids: CASSFSGAYNEQFF. In DNA form, the CDR3 reads TGCGCCAGCAGCTTTAGCGGGGCCTACAATGAGCAGTTCTTC.

The chain combines TRBV7-3 with TRBJ2-3, with 9 bases that match TRBD2. The V and J ends lost 0 bases and 2 bases, in that order; junction bases with no gene match: 6. This CDR3 region has 17 residues. Germline lookup yields CDR1 SGHTA and CDR2 FQGTGA. Here the CDR3 reads CASSLTSSGILTDTQYF. Here the CDR3 DNA reads TGTGCCAGCAGCTTAACGTCTAGCGGGATCCTCACAGATACGCAGTATTTT.

V is TRBV7-9 and J is TRBJ2-5; D unresolved. The CDR3 loop spans 15 amino acids. The germline CDR1 and CDR2 sequences are SEHNR and FQNEAQ (reference sequence). The V gene lost 5 bases and the J gene lost 5 bases, with 18 bases spanning the gap. The CDR3 spells CASSTILGIKETQYF. In DNA, the CDR3 is TGTGCCAGCAGCACAATACTGGGGATCAAGGAGACCCAGTACTTC. The whole variable domain, remainder taken from reference TRBV7-9 and TRBJ2-5, is DTGVSQNPRHKITKRGQNVTFRCDPISEHNRLYWYRQTLGQGPEFLTYFQNEAQLEKSRLLSDRFSAERPKGSFSTLEIQRTEQGDSAMYLCASSTILGIKETQYFGPGTRLLVL.

The CDR3: CASSSTGGWGGYTF. The CDR3 DNA follows: TGTGCCAGCAGCTCCACAGGGGGCTGGGGTGGCTACACCTTC. V gene TRBV11-3 combines with J gene TRBJ1-2; TRBD1 matches 9 bases. CDR1 SGHNT and CDR2 YENEEA come from the germline V gene. V shed 4 bases and J 7 bases; nucleotides not matched to a gene: 7. The CDR3 is 14 residues long.

This clone was detected once. The chain uses TRBV27 and TRBJ2-1, with TRBD2 identical over 16 bases. Per germline, CDR1 MNHEY and CDR2 SMNVEV (reference sequence). Trimming cost V 7 bases and J 11 bases; bases outside gene matches: 14. The CDR3 consists of 17 residues. CDR3 protein: CASTSPLGTSGRGKQFF. CDR3 DNA sequence: TGTGCCAGCACAAGTCCCCTCGGGACTAGCGGGAGGGGTAAGCAGTTCTTC.

This sequence joins TRBV11-3 and TRBJ2-5, with 7 bases lining up with TRBD1. Trimming took 5 bases from V and 5 from J; bases not matched to a gene: 11. The CDR3 sequence is 15 residues long. Germline CDR1 is SGHNT and CDR2 is YENEEA. CDR3 sequence (DNA): TGTGCCAGCAGCCGTCCTGAAGGGGGCGATGAGACCCAGTACTTC. Protein product: CASSRPEGGDETQYF.

The chain employs TRBV7-8 and TRBJ2-2; the D gene is possibly TRBD1 (6 bases). CDR3 length: 16 residues. With 7 bases removed from V and 4 bases from J, the gap between germline ends came to 19 bases. Germline-derived CDR1 and CDR2 are SGHVS and FQNEAQ. The CDR3 DNA sequence: TGTGCCAGCACCAAGTACAGGGTACCAAGCACCGGGGAGCTGTTTTTT. Protein sequence: CASTKYRVPSTGELFF.

A few counts support this clone. V is TRBV6-5 and J is TRBJ2-1; 8 positions agree with TRBD2. CDR1 and CDR2 from the germline V gene are MNHEY and SVGAGI. The CDR3 is 15 amino acids. V gave up 2 bases and J gave up 2 bases; unmatched junction bases: 2. The CDR3 spells CASSYSGSAYNEQFF. The CDR3 coding sequence is TGTGCCAGCAGTTACAGCGGGAGCGCCTACAATGAGCAGTTCTTC.

The rearrangement links TRBV10-1 to TRBJ2-2; either TRBD1 or TRBD2 may supply D (6 bases each). Trimming cost V 7 bases and J 7 bases, with 16 bases left between them. Per germline, CDR1 WNHNN and CDR2 SYGVQD (reference sequence). The CDR3 extends over 14 amino acids. CDR3 coding DNA: TGCGCCAGCACTGGGACAATTAGCGGCGGGGAGCTGTTTTTT. It codes for CASTGTISGGELFF.

The chain couples TRBV19 to TRBJ1-4; tentative D call: TRBD1 (6 bases). CDR3 length: 15 residues. With 6 bases removed from V and 2 bases from J, the gap between germline ends came to 13 bases. Per germline, CDR1 LNHDA and CDR2 SQIVND (reference sequence). The CDR3 spells CASRNYRVTNEKLFF. As DNA, the CDR3 is TGTGCCAGTAGGAACTACAGGGTGACTAATGAAAAACTGTTTTTT. Full variable domain (missing parts from reference TRBV19 and TRBJ1-4): DGGITQSPKYLFRKEGQNVTLSCEQNLNHDAMYWYRQDPGQGLRLIYYSQIVNDFQKGDIAEGYSVSREKKESFPLTVTSAQKNPTAFYLCASRNYRVTNEKLFFGSGTQLSVL.

The genes are TRBV5-1 and TRBJ2-1, with 7 bases matching TRBD1. Trimming took 4 bases from V and 5 from J; bases not matched to a gene: 12. CDR1 is SGHRS and CDR2 is YFSETQ in the germline V gene. The CDR3 is made up of 16 amino acids. The CDR3 DNA reads as TGCGCCAGCAGCCGCCCTACCGGGACAGCAAACAATGAGCAGTTCTTC. It yields the protein CASSRPTGTANNEQFF.

The gene calls are TRBV7-9 and TRBJ2-5; TRBD2 aligns across 13 bases. The germline gives CDR1 SEHNR, CDR2 FQNEAQ (reference sequence). The CDR3 covers 15 residues. The V and J ends lost 8 bases and 4 bases, in that order; junction bases with no gene match: 7. The CDR3 coding sequence is TGTGCCAGCGCCACTGGACTAGCGGGAGCAGAGACCCAGTACTTC. It specifies CASATGLAGAETQYF.

This clone is a singleton in its sample. This chain uses TRBV29-1 with TRBJ1-5; 9 bases map to TRBD1. The V and J ends lost 6 bases and 5 bases, in that order; junction bases with no gene match: 5. There are 13 residues in the CDR3. Per the germline V gene, CDR1 is SQVTM and CDR2 is ANQGSEA. CDR3 sequence: CSVWTGADQPQHF. The CDR3 DNA reads as TGCAGCGTCTGGACAGGGGCCGATCAGCCCCAGCATTTT.

Details on this clone: The DNA is omitted, as the CDR3 cannot be located on it reliably, and the CDR3 follows TCRdb's listing. This sequence joins TRBV1 and TRBJ2-1; TRBD2 was called by the table and not checked on the DNA. TRBV1 is assigned pseudogene status. Counting both end residues, the CDR3 totals 18 amino acids. Here the CDR3 reads CTSSQVGRGIGGEDEQFF.

The chain links TRBV28 to TRBJ2-5; unclear D gene. The CDR3 has 12 amino acids. Deletions cut 3 bases from V and 7 bases from J, with 9 bases between. From germline, CDR1 is MDHEN and CDR2 SYDVKM. As DNA, the CDR3 is TGTGCCAGCAGTTTTGCTACGGGGACCCAGTACTTC. It codes for CASSFATGTQYF.

V usage is TRBV5-1 and J usage is TRBJ2-7, with 8 bases matching TRBD2. With 4 bases clipped from V and 5 bases from J, the junction kept 8 bases outside the gene matches. Per the germline V gene, CDR1 is SGHRS and CDR2 is YFSETQ. The CDR3 is 14 amino acids. The CDR3 here is CASSQTVAGHEQYF. The CDR3 DNA follows: TGCGCCAGCAGCCAAACGGTAGCGGGGCACGAGCAGTACTTC.

The rearrangement uses TRBV7-3 and TRBJ1-2; tentatively, D is TRBD1 (6 bases). The CDR3 is 15 amino acids. The V gene's germline CDR1 is SGHTA and CDR2 FQGTGA. The V end lost 5 bases, the J end lost 4 bases, and 17 bases lay between the germline ends. The DNA for the CDR3 is TGTGCCAGCAGCCCATCCTCAGGGGTTGGCTATGGCTACACCTTC. This gives the protein CASSPSSGVGYGYTF.

V gene TRBV6-5 combines with J gene TRBJ2-7; 12 bases are shared with TRBD2. Germline V lookup: CDR1 MNHEY, CDR2 SVGAGI. Unmatched junction bases numbered 1, after V lost 4 bases and J lost 3 bases. The CDR3 length is 14 residues. The CDR3 DNA is TGTGCCAGCAGTTCGGGACTAGCGGGCTACGAGCAGTACTTC. It codes for CASSSGLAGYEQYF.

The J gene is TRBJ1-3, the V gene TRBV4-2, with 8 bases aligning to TRBD1. V trimming: 2 bases; J trimming: 0 bases; junction bases outside the gene matches: 6. Germline V CDR1 and CDR2: LGHNA, YNFKEQ. The CDR3 totals 17 residues. Here the CDR3 reads CASSQQGQAGSGNTIYF. The CDR3 bases are TGTGCCAGCAGCCAACAGGGACAGGCGGGCTCTGGAAACACCATATATTTT.

Only one count was recorded for this clone. The CDR3: CASSPSSPRDEQYF. The CDR3 DNA is TGCGCCAGCAGCCCTAGCTCACCCCGGGACGAGCAGTACTTC. The rearrangement uses TRBV5-1 and TRBJ2-7; D possibly corresponds to TRBD2 (5 bases). Germline values: CDR1 SGHRS, CDR2 YFSETQ. This CDR3 spans 14 amino acids. V lost 4 bases and J 5 bases, leaving 16 bases between the germline ends.

As DNA, the CDR3 is TGCGCCAGCAGCCAAGCGAACTTCCTGGGGAGTTCTACCTACGAGCAGTACTTC. It yields the protein CASSQANFLGSSTYEQYF. V usage is TRBV4-1 and J usage is TRBJ2-7; D may be TRBD2 (5 bases). V lost 1 base, J lost 2 bases, and 21 bases lay in between. The germline gives CDR1 MGHRA, CDR2 YSYEKL. The CDR3 is made up of 18 amino acids.

The V gene is TRBV9, the J gene TRBJ1-2; 9 positions agree with TRBD1. J gave up 8 bases and V 3 bases, and 11 bases lay outside the gene matches. Germline lookup yields CDR1 SGDLS and CDR2 YYNGEE. The CDR3 length is 15 residues. Written as DNA, the CDR3 is TGTGCCAGCAGCGCCGGGATGGACAGGGGCTTCGGCTACACCTTC. Residues: CASSAGMDRGFGYTF.